This entry lists 18 T cell receptor beta chains sequenced from one sample in a study of T cell changes during pregnancy in multiple sclerosis. The data were produced by immunoSEQ multiplex PCR, yet TCRdb's version contains in-frame clones alone and is incomplete. This sample has about 110,000 clones, with roughly nine tenths found just once. The sequences come from peripheral blood, collected in the third trimester of pregnancy. These receptors were obtained from a female donor with multiple sclerosis, enrolled in a pregnancy study.

Only one count was recorded for this clone. The gene calls are TRBV2 and TRBJ2-1, with 8 bases aligning to TRBD1. There are 19 residues in the CDR3. CDR1 SNHLY and CDR2 FYNNEI come from the germline V gene. Trimming took 5 bases from V and 8 from J; bases not matched to a gene: 23. The CDR3 region is CASSPGQGLRGRNFDEQFF. In nucleotides, the CDR3 is TGTGCCAGCAGTCCCGGACAGGGTCTAAGGGGACGGAACTTCGATGAGCAGTTCTTC.

The chain uses TRBV19 and TRBJ2-1; 7 bases fit TRBD2. Germline V CDR1 and CDR2: LNHDA, SQIVND (reference sequence). V trimming: 1 base; J trimming: 6 bases; junction bases outside the gene matches: 3. This CDR3 is built from 14 residues. Here the CDR3 reads CASSIGTSPNEQFF. The CDR3 DNA sequence: TGTGCCAGTAGTATAGGGACTAGTCCCAATGAGCAGTTCTTC.

V and J are TRBV7-6 and TRBJ2-1; TRBD2 agrees at 10 bases. V shed 5 bases and J 9 bases; nucleotides not matched to a gene: 13. The CDR3 loop spans 16 amino acids. Germline CDR1 is SGHVS and CDR2 is FNYEAQ. The CDR3 spells CASSPRGSGRVGEQFF. CDR3 nucleotide sequence: TGTGCCAGCAGCCCTCGGGGGAGCGGGAGGGTCGGTGAGCAGTTCTTC. Full variable domain (outside the CDR3, taken from reference TRBV7-6 and TRBJ2-1): GAGVSQSPRYKVTKRGQDVALRCDPISGHVSLYWYRQALGQGPEFLTYFNYEAQQDKSGLPNDRFSAERPEGSISTLTIQRTEQRDSAMYRCASSPRGSGRVGEQFFGPGTRLTVL.

The rearrangement uses TRBV5-4 and TRBJ2-2; 12 nucleotides line up with TRBD2. Germline CDR1 SGHNT, CDR2 YYREEE (reference sequence). Trimming removed 2 bases from V and 4 bases from J; junction bases left unmatched: 9. This CDR3 contains 18 residues. The CDR3 DNA follows: TGTGCCAGCAGCTTCCTCTCCCTAGCGGGAGGGCCCACCGGGGAGCTGTTTTTT. Its translation: CASSFLSLAGGPTGELFF.

In this sample, this clone turned up once. CDR3 sequence (DNA): TGTGCCAGCAGTTACTCGGGGGGATTCACCGGGGAGCTGTTTTTT. It translates to CASSYSGGFTGELFF. The chain carries TRBV6-5 and TRBJ2-2, with a weak D call TRBD2 (6 bases). Germline CDR1 and CDR2: MNHEY and SVGAGI. The V and J ends lost 0 bases and 4 bases respectively, with 9 bases between them. The CDR3 loop spans 15 amino acids.

This chain links TRBV9 with TRBJ1-5; 8 bases fit TRBD1. Germline assignment: CDR1 SGDLS and CDR2 YYNGEE. V shed 3 bases, J shed 2 bases, and the junction held 1 base outside the gene matches. The CDR3 is 14 residues long. The CDR3 loop is CASSATGGNQPQHF. The DNA for the CDR3 is TGTGCCAGCAGCGCGACAGGGGGCAATCAGCCCCAGCATTTT.

This chain connects TRBV7-9 to TRBJ2-3; weak D call: TRBD2 (6 bases). Germline V gene sequence: CDR1 SEHNR, CDR2 FQNEAQ (reference sequence). Trimming shortened V by 3 bases and J by 5 bases, and 12 bases separated the two germline ends. This CDR3 is 14 amino acids long. In DNA, the CDR3 is TGTGCCAGCAGCTTCAGTCTGGAGGGAGATACGCAGTATTTT. It yields the protein CASSFSLEGDTQYF.

The rearrangement links TRBV20-1 to TRBJ1-2; D ambiguous. There are 11 residues in the CDR3. Trimming removed 7 bases at V and 6 bases at J, with 12 bases between. Germline V lookup: CDR1 DFQATT, CDR2 SNEGSKA (reference sequence). The CDR3 sequence is CSVSLPNGYTF. In DNA form, the CDR3 reads TGCAGTGTGTCTCTACCCAATGGCTACACCTTC.

The chain uses TRBV27 and TRBJ2-3, with 7 bases matching TRBD1. Germline loops: CDR1 MNHEY, CDR2 SMNVEV (reference sequence). This CDR3 has 16 residues. The V segment lost 8 bases and the J segment 0 bases; nucleotides outside the gene matches: 11. DNA of the CDR3: TGTGCCAGCCGAGCGGACAGGAGGTTTAGCACAGATACGCAGTATTTT. It specifies CASRADRRFSTDTQYF.

The V gene is TRBV7-2, the J gene TRBJ2-3; 10 bases fit TRBD1. CDR3 size: 15 residues. J was trimmed by 4 bases and V by 5 bases; bases with no gene match: 6. Per the germline V gene, CDR1 is SGHTA and CDR2 is FQGNSA. CDR3 coding DNA: TGTGCCAGCAGCACCGGACAGGGGGTCGCAGATACGCAGTATTTT. This codes for CASSTGQGVADTQYF.

This chain connects TRBV30 to TRBJ2-7; perhaps TRBD2 as D (6 bases). The CDR3 is 13 residues long. Germline V gene sequence: CDR1 GTSNPN, CDR2 SVGIG (reference sequence). V gave up 6 bases and J gave up 7 bases, with 19 bases separating them. The CDR3 DNA is TGTGCCTGCATGCCCGGGCCAGGGAGGGAGCAGTACTTC. This sequence encodes CACMPGPGREQYF.

This chain links TRBV7-2 with TRBJ2-7; TRBD2 aligns across 8 bases. The CDR3 runs 15 residues. Losses at the gene ends were 3 bases for V and 1 base for J; bases not matched to a gene: 5. Germline V lookup: CDR1 SGHTA, CDR2 FQGNSA. Here the CDR3 DNA reads TGTGCCAGCAGCTTCAGCGGGAGCAAGTCCTACGAGCAGTACTTC. It is translated as CASSFSGSKSYEQYF.

V is TRBV30 and J is TRBJ2-3, with D perhaps TRBD1 (5 bases). Germline CDR1 reads GTSNPN; CDR2 reads SVGIG (reference sequence). The CDR3 loop spans 13 amino acids. The germline V and J ends were trimmed by 0 bases and 4 bases, with 8 bases remaining between them. CDR3 DNA sequence: TGTGCCTGGAGTGTGGGGCTATCAGATACGCAGTATTTT. This gives the protein CAWSVGLSDTQYF.

CDR3 amino acids: CASSEDRANTGELFF. The CDR3 region has the DNA TGTGCCAGCAGTGAGGACAGGGCGAACACCGGGGAGCTGTTTTTT. This rearrangement joins TRBV2 to TRBJ2-2; TRBD1 matches 8 bases. The V and J ends lost 3 bases and 0 bases, in that order; junction bases with no gene match: 0. Germline lookup yields CDR1 SNHLY and CDR2 FYNNEI. This CDR3 region has 15 residues.

This chain links TRBV7-3 with TRBJ1-2, with 9 bases lining up with TRBD1. There are 13 residues in the CDR3. CDR1 SGHTA and CDR2 FQGTGA come from the germline V gene. V shed 4 bases and J 8 bases; nucleotides not matched to a gene: 5. The CDR3 DNA follows: TGTGCCAGCAGCTACCGGACAGGGGAAGGCTACACCTTC. Translation: CASSYRTGEGYTF.

The chain combines TRBV7-9 with TRBJ2-2; possible D gene TRBD2, 6 bases. This CDR3 contains 14 residues. Germline CDR1 SEHNR, CDR2 FQNEAQ (reference sequence). V was pared by 8 bases and J by 0 bases, with 10 bases between. The CDR3 here is CASRGVSNTGELFF. The CDR3 nucleotides are TGTGCCAGCCGCGGGGTCTCGAACACCGGGGAGCTGTTTTTT.

V and J are TRBV5-4 and TRBJ2-3; 8 positions match TRBD2. V trimming: 6 bases; J trimming: 0 bases; junction bases outside the gene matches: 6. This CDR3 has 15 amino acids. The germline gives CDR1 SGHNT, CDR2 YYREEE (reference sequence). The CDR3 reads CASTSGPYSTDTQYF. The CDR3 nucleotides read TGTGCCAGCACTAGCGGGCCGTATAGCACAGATACGCAGTATTTT.

This sequence joins TRBV9 and TRBJ1-2; TRBD1 might be the D (6 bases). There are 13 residues in the CDR3. V was shortened by 6 bases and J by 7 bases, with 16 bases between the two germline ends. Germline CDR1 reads SGDLS; CDR2 reads YYNGEE. CDR3 DNA: TGTGCCAGCAACATGGGGGGGCTCTCTGGCTACACCTTC. This sequence encodes CASNMGGLSGYTF. Drawing the rest from reference TRBV9 and TRBJ1-2, the complete variable domain is DSGVTQTPKHLITATGQRVTLRCSPRSGDLSVYWYQQSLDQGLQFLIQYYNGEERAKGNILERFSAQQFPDLHSELNLSSLELGDSALYFCASNMGGLSGYTFGSGTRLTVV.